The 25 T cell receptor beta chains below were found in one sample sequenced in a study of shared clonotypes between healthy human individuals. The data were produced by immunoSEQ multiplex PCR, yet TCRdb's version contains in-frame clones alone and is incomplete. This sample has 560,000 or so clones, with 90% to 97% found just once. Naive-designated CD8 cells lacked CD45RO, were positively enriched for CCR7, and omitted terminally differentiated effector memory CD45RA+ cells. The sequencing sample was made of naive CD8+ T cells sorted from blood. The receptors shown here come from a woman in her 30s in good health.

This chain uses TRBV30 with TRBJ2-2; 11 bases fit TRBD2. V dropped 4 bases and J dropped 2; count of bases not matched to a gene: 3. CDR1 is GTSNPN and CDR2 is SVGIG in the germline V gene (reference sequence). There are 15 residues in the CDR3. CDR3 in DNA: TGTGCCTGGATGGGACTAGCGGAAAACACCGGGGAGCTGTTTTTT. Protein sequence: CAWMGLAENTGELFF.

The V and J genes are TRBV5-1 and TRBJ2-4, with 8 bases aligning to TRBD2. V lost 4 bases to trimming and J lost 4 bases; unmatched junction nucleotides: 7. Germline loops: CDR1 SGHRS, CDR2 YFSETQ. The CDR3 has 15 amino acids. This CDR3 is CASSPEAGVKNIQYF. The CDR3 DNA reads as TGCGCCAGCAGCCCGGAAGCGGGAGTTAAAAACATTCAGTACTTC. The full variable domain, in which reference TRBV5-1 and TRBJ2-4 provide the parts outside the CDR3, is KAGVTQTPRYLIKTRGQQVTLSCSPISGHRSVSWYQQTPGQGLQFLFEYFSETQRNKGNFPGRFSGRQFSNSRSEMNVSTLELGDSALYLCASSPEAGVKNIQYFGAGTRLSVL.

V usage is TRBV9 and J usage is TRBJ2-1; TRBD2 matches 12 bases. The V gene end was trimmed by 4 bases and the J gene end by 7 bases; junction bases not matched to a gene: 3. Germline V gene sequence: CDR1 SGDLS, CDR2 YYNGEE. This CDR3 has 14 residues. CDR3 DNA: TGTGCCAGCAGCCCTCTAGCGGGGGGGAATGAGCAGTTCTTC. It encodes CASSPLAGGNEQFF.

The J gene is TRBJ1-1, the V gene TRBV28; D is ambiguous. Looked up from germline, CDR1 is MDHEN and CDR2 is SYDVKM. The CDR3 has 15 residues. The V and J ends lost 4 bases and 0 bases respectively, with 12 bases between them. The CDR3, as DNA: TGTGCCAGCAGTTCCCCCCTTTCTATGAACACTGAAGCTTTCTTT. It is translated as CASSSPLSMNTEAFF.

This chain uses TRBV27 with TRBJ2-7; D is uncertain. The CDR3 totals 11 residues. Germline CDR1 and CDR2: MNHEY and SMNVEV (reference sequence). Between the trimmed V and J ends, which lost 6 bases and 2 bases, there was a span of 5 bases. The CDR3 sequence: CASRDTYEQYF. CDR3 bases: TGTGCCAGCAGGGATACCTACGAGCAGTACTTC.

The rearrangement links TRBV19 to TRBJ1-5; unclear D gene. CDR1 and CDR2 from the germline V gene are LNHDA and SQIVND (reference sequence). V gave up 5 bases and J gave up 3 bases, with 11 bases separating them. The CDR3 loop spans 14 amino acids. The CDR3 is CASSPSVFNQPQHF. For the CDR3, the DNA is TGTGCCAGTAGTCCTTCGGTCTTCAATCAGCCCCAGCATTTT.

V and J are TRBV4-1 and TRBJ1-2; 7 nucleotides line up with TRBD1. V lost 5 bases to trimming and J lost 4 bases; unmatched junction nucleotides: 10. The CDR3 covers 15 residues. Germline values: CDR1 MGHRA, CDR2 YSYEKL. CDR3 DNA: TGCGCCAGCAGCGACTTCCCGGGACAGTCCTATGGCTACACCTTC. Translating gives CASSDFPGQSYGYTF.

The chain employs TRBV9 and TRBJ2-7; D gene unclear. Trimming left V 0 bases short and J 6 bases short, with 10 bases between. The CDR3 spans 13 residues. Looked up from germline, CDR1 is SGDLS and CDR2 is YYNGEE. The chain's CDR3 is CASSVDESAEQYF. As DNA, the CDR3 is TGTGCCAGCAGCGTAGATGAGAGCGCCGAGCAGTACTTC.

The V call is TRBV29-1, the J call TRBJ2-7; D uncertain. The germline CDR1 and CDR2 sequences are SQVTM and ANQGSEA. V was cut by 3 bases and J by 4 bases, with 7 bases left in between. CDR3 length: 11 amino acids. In DNA form, the CDR3 reads TGCAGCGTTGAGTACGGGTACGAGCAGTACTTC. Translation: CSVEYGYEQYF.

This clone appeared a single time. This chain links TRBV28 with TRBJ2-7; the match to TRBD1 covers 8 bases. The CDR3 loop spans 13 amino acids. J lost 6 bases, V lost 5 bases, and 6 bases had no gene match. The germline CDR1 and CDR2 sequences are MDHEN and SYDVKM. The CDR3 DNA follows: TGTGCCAGCAGTCCACAGGGGGAAGGCGAGCAGTACTTC. Protein: CASSPQGEGEQYF.

The chain couples TRBV2 to TRBJ2-3, with 9 bases fitting TRBD1. Germline loops: CDR1 SNHLY, CDR2 FYNNEI. V lost 5 bases and J lost 5; bases outside the gene matches: 8. The CDR3 extends over 15 amino acids. CDR3 coding DNA: TGTGCCAGCAGTAGACCGGGACAGGGAAAAGATACGCAGTATTTT. This translates into CASSRPGQGKDTQYF.

The V gene is TRBV4-1, the J gene TRBJ1-1; possibly TRBD1 for D (6 bases). Between the trimmed V and J ends, which lost 1 base and 1 base, there was a span of 10 bases. Per germline, CDR1 MGHRA and CDR2 YSYEKL. The CDR3 extends over 15 amino acids. CDR3 amino acids: CASSQGQGKNTEAFF. For the CDR3, the DNA is TGCGCCAGCAGCCAAGGGCAGGGGAAGAACACTGAAGCTTTCTTT.

Here the CDR3 reads CASSQRSGDQPQHF. The DNA for the CDR3 is TGTGCCAGCAGCCAGCGGTCCGGGGATCAGCCCCAGCATTTT. V usage is TRBV27 and J usage is TRBJ1-5; D uncertain. Germline V lookup: CDR1 MNHEY, CDR2 SMNVEV (reference sequence). CDR3 length: 14 residues. V lost 6 bases, J lost 5 bases, and 14 bases lay in between.

This clone was recorded only once. Other DNA sequences in this specimen translate into the identical CDR3. This chain uses TRBV7-9 with TRBJ2-1; D unclear. This CDR3 region has 11 residues. V dropped 5 bases and J dropped 6 bases, with 5 bases sitting between them. CDR1 is SEHNR and CDR2 is FQNEAQ in the germline V gene (reference sequence). The chain's CDR3 is CASSRGNEQFF. The CDR3 coding sequence is TGTGCCAGCAGCCGAGGCAATGAGCAGTTCTTC.

The rearrangement joins TRBV27 to TRBJ2-1; tentative D call: TRBD1 (5 bases). The CDR3 contains 14 residues. V shed 4 bases and J shed 4 bases, with 11 bases lying between them. Germline V gives CDR1 MNHEY, CDR2 SMNVEV (reference sequence). CDR3 amino acids: CASSSSDNYNEQFF. The CDR3 DNA reads TGTGCCAGCAGTTCCTCGGACAATTACAATGAGCAGTTCTTC.

The genes are TRBV7-3 and TRBJ2-1; possible D gene TRBD2, 5 bases. The V end was cut by 5 bases, the J end by 10 bases, with 18 bases between. The germline gives CDR1 SGHTA, CDR2 FQGTGA. The CDR3 covers 14 residues. In DNA, the CDR3 is TGTGCCAGCAGCGAAAACCATGCTAGCTTCGAGCAGTTCTTC. Its translation: CASSENHASFEQFF.

The J gene is TRBJ2-1, the V gene TRBV4-1, with a weak D call TRBD2 (6 bases). Germline V gives CDR1 MGHRA, CDR2 YSYEKL. V shed 2 bases and J shed 9 bases, with 11 bases lying between them. This CDR3 has 13 residues. CDR3 DNA: TGCGCCAGCAGCCAACGGCGGGATGGTGAGCAGTTCTTC. Translation: CASSQRRDGEQFF.

This clone was seen a single time. Other DNA sequences in this sample translate to the same CDR3. The gene calls are TRBV9 and TRBJ1-1; the D gene is possibly TRBD1 (5 bases). This CDR3 spans 13 amino acids. With 0 bases removed from V and 5 bases from J, the gap between germline ends came to 8 bases. Germline CDR1 is SGDLS and CDR2 is YYNGEE. In DNA form, the CDR3 reads TGTGCCAGCAGCGTAGGGGGGAGGACTGAAGCTTTCTTT. It specifies CASSVGGRTEAFF.

The chain joins TRBV6-1 to TRBJ2-1; D may be TRBD2 (7 bases). This CDR3 has 16 amino acids. Germline values: CDR1 MNHNS, CDR2 SASEGT. Trimming pared 2 bases from V and 8 bases from J, leaving 19 bases between. The CDR3 DNA follows: TGTGCCAGCAGTGAACTCAGGGGAGGGCCGTTCTATGAGCAGTTCTTC. Its protein is CASSELRGGPFYEQFF.

This clone was seen only once. The rearrangement uses TRBV28 and TRBJ1-4, with D uncertain. The length of the CDR3 is 15 residues. Trimming took off 5 bases at V and 0 bases at J, with 10 bases between the two ends. Germline V gives CDR1 MDHEN, CDR2 SYDVKM. DNA of the CDR3: TGTGCCAGCAGTAAAACAGCTGCAACTAATGAAAAACTGTTTTTT. Translating gives CASSKTAATNEKLFF.

This chain joins TRBV2 and TRBJ2-3, with D tentatively TRBD2 (6 bases). Germline CDR1 and CDR2: SNHLY and FYNNEI. The CDR3 extends over 14 amino acids. The V and J ends lost 4 bases and 2 bases respectively, with 10 bases between them. The DNA for the CDR3 is TGTGCCAGCAGTGGGGACTGGTCCACAGATACGCAGTATTTT. It translates to CASSGDWSTDTQYF.

The rearrangement links TRBV27 to TRBJ1-1; D not certain. The length of the CDR3 is 13 residues. The V end lost 3 bases, the J end lost 0 bases, and 5 bases lay between the germline ends. In germline, CDR1 is MNHEY, CDR2 SMNVEV (reference sequence). CDR3 amino acids: CASSFRVNTEAFF. As DNA, the CDR3 is TGTGCCAGCAGTTTTAGGGTGAACACTGAAGCTTTCTTT.

This chain connects TRBV4-1 to TRBJ1-4, with D tentatively TRBD1 (5 bases). V was shortened by 0 bases and J by 4 bases, with 9 bases between the two germline ends. The CDR3 runs 15 residues. Germline V gene data show CDR1 as MGHRA and CDR2 as YSYEKL. The CDR3 region is CASSQDYRSNEKLFF. The CDR3 DNA reads as TGCGCCAGCAGCCAAGATTACAGGAGTAATGAAAAACTGTTTTTT.

The V and J genes are TRBV9 and TRBJ2-7; D perhaps matches TRBD2 (5 bases). This CDR3 contains 14 residues. Germline-derived CDR1 and CDR2 are SGDLS and YYNGEE. With 5 bases removed from V and 0 bases from J, the gap between germline ends came to 12 bases. CDR3 nucleotides: TGTGCCAGCAGTAAAGTAGGGAGCTCCTACGAGCAGTACTTC. Its translation is CASSKVGSSYEQYF.

The rearrangement links TRBV27 to TRBJ2-7, with TRBD2 matching over 15 bases. The germline V gene has CDR1 MNHEY and CDR2 SMNVEV (reference sequence). After removal of 2 bases from V and 6 bases from J, the junction contained 5 bases not matched to a gene. The CDR3 runs 16 residues. For the CDR3, the DNA is TGTGCCAGCAGTTTACGTGGGGGACTAGCGGGAGGCGAGCAGTACTTC. Encoded protein: CASSLRGGLAGGEQYF.